This entry features one T cell receptor (beta chain) sequence. The CDR3 is 14 amino acids. CDR1 is SEHNR and CDR2 is FQNEAQ in the germline V gene (reference sequence). Deletions cut 3 bases from V and 1 base from J, with 9 bases between. This specimen comes from a study of blood T cell repertoires in COVID-19. Overall study: From the United States, Italy and Spain came samples of acute and convalescent COVID-19. Nucleic acid was either cDNA or gDNA, and it came from T cells, B-cell-depleted T cells, or PBMCs.

Original handling: From reference gene primer amplification, estimates of nucleated cell counts were derived. Method: immunoSEQ multiplex PCR; TCRdb's copy keeps in-frame clones and lacks some. Clone size and the V and J calls come from that table; the DNA yielded D and trimming. The data hold a few hundred thousand clones, with about 84% observed a single time. The sequence was obtained from a woman between 50 and 59 years old with acute or convalescent COVID-19. The chain links TRBV7-9 to TRBJ2-5, with D possibly matching TRBD1 (6 bases). The material sequenced was peripheral blood. The CDR3 region has the DNA TGTGCCAGCAGCTTCGGACAGTCCCAAGAGACCCAGTACTTC. This gives the protein CASSFGQSQETQYF.